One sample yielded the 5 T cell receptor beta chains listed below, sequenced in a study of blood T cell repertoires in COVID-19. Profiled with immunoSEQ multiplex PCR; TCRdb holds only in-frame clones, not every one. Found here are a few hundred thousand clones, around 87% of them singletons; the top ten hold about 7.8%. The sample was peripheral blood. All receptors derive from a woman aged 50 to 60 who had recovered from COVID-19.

The CDR3 is CASNPAGREGTDTQYF. Written as DNA, the CDR3 is TGTGCCAGCAACCCGGCTGGGCGGGAGGGCACAGATACGCAGTATTTT. The rearrangement joins TRBV7-2 to TRBJ2-3, with TRBD2 matching over 8 bases. The CDR3 covers 16 residues. Germline CDR1 is SGHTA and CDR2 is FQGNSA. J lost 1 base, V lost 7 bases, and 10 bases had no gene match.

CDR3 sequence: CASSPPTGSYGYTF. The CDR3 DNA is TGCGCCAGCTCACCCCCCACAGGGAGCTATGGCTACACCTTC. This chain uses TRBV5-1 with TRBJ1-2; D may be TRBD1 (6 bases). The CDR3 extends over 14 amino acids. Germline values: CDR1 SGHRS, CDR2 YFSETQ. V lost 7 bases to trimming and J lost 4 bases, with 17 bases between them.

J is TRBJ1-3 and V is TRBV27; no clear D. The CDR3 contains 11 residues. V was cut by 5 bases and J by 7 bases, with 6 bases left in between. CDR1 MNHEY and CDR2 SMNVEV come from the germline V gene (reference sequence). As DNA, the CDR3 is TGTGCCAGCAGTCTCCCGAACACCATATATTTT. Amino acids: CASSLPNTIYF.

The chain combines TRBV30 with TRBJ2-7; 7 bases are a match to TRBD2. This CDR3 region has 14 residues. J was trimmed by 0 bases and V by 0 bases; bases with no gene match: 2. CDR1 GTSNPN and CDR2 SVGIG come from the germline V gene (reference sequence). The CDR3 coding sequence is TGTGCCTGGAGTGTTCAGCGGGGCTCCTACGAGCAGTACTTC. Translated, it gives CAWSVQRGSYEQYF.

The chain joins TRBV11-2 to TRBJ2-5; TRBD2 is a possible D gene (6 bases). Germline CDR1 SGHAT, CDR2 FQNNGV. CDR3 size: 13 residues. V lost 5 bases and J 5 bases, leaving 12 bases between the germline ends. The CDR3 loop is CASSATSRETQYF. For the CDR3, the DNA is TGTGCCAGCAGCGCAACTAGCCGGGAGACCCAGTACTTC. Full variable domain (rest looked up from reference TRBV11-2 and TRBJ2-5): EAGVAQSPRYKIIEKRQSVAFWCNPISGHATLYWYQQILGQGPKLLIQFQNNGVVDDSQLPKDRFSAERLKGVDSTLKIQPAKLEDSAVYLCASSATSRETQYFGPGTRLLVL.